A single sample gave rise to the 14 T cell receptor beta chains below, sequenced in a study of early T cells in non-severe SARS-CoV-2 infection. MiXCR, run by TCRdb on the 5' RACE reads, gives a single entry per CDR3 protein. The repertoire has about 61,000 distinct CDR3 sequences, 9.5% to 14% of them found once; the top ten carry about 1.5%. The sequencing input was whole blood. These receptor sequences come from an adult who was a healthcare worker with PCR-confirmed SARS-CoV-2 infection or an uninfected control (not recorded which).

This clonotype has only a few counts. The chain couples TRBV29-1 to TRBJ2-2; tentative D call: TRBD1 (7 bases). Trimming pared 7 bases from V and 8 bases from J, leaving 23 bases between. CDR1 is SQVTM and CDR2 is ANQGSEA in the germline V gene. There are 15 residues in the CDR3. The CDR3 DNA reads TGCAGCGCAGCCTTTTACAGGGGAGGTCCGGGGGAGCTGTTTTTT. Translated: CSAAFYRGGPGELFF.

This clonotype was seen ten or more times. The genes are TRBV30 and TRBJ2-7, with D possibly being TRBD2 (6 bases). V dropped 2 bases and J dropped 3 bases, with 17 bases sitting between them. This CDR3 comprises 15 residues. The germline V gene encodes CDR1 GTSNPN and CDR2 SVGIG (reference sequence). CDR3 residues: CAWSTSWTGDYEQYF. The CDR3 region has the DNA TGTGCCTGGAGTACCTCCTGGACGGGGGACTACGAGCAGTACTTC.

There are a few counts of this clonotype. The DNA of the CDR3 is TGTGCCAGCTCACCACAGGAACTCGGGGCCAACGTCCTGACTTTC. Residues: CASSPQELGANVLTF. The chain combines TRBV18 with TRBJ2-6; D is unclear. Trimming took off 1 base at V and 4 bases at J, with 8 bases between the two ends. CDR3 length: 15 amino acids. Germline V gene sequence: CDR1 KGHSH, CDR2 LQKENI. Filled out from reference TRBV18 and TRBJ2-6, the complete variable domain reads NAGVMQNPRHLVRRRGQEARLRCSPMKGHSHVYWYRQLPEEGLKFMVYLQKENIIDESGMPKERFSAEFPKEGPSILRIQQVVRGDSAAYFCASSPQELGANVLTFGAGSRLTVL.

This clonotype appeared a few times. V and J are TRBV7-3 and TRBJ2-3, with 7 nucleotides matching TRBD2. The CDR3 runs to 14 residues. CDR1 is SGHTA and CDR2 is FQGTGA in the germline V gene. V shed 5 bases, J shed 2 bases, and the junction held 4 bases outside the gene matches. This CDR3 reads CASSEGLYTDTQYF. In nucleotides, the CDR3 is TGTGCCAGCAGCGAGGGACTATACACAGATACGCAGTATTTT.

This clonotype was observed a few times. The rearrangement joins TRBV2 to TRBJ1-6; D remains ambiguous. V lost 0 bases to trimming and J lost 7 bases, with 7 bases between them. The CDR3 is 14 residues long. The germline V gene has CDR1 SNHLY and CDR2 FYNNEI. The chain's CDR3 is CASSEARANSPLHF. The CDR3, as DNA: TGTGCCAGCAGTGAAGCGCGGGCCAATTCACCCCTCCACTTT.

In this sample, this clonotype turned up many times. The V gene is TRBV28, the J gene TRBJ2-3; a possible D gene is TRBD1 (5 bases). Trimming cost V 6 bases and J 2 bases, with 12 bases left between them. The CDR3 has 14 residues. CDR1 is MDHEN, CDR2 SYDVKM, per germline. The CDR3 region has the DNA TGTGCCAGCAGGAAGGGGAAATCCACAGATACGCAGTATTTT. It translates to CASRKGKSTDTQYF.

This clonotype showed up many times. This CDR3 reads CASSFSGGAIGELFF. The CDR3 DNA sequence: TGTGCCAGCAGCTTTAGCGGGGGGGCGATCGGGGAGCTGTTTTTT. V and J are TRBV6-2 or TRBV6-3 and TRBJ2-2; 11 nucleotides align to TRBD2. From germline, CDR1 is MNHEY and CDR2 SVGEGT. This CDR3 comprises 15 residues. The V gene end was trimmed by 6 bases and the J gene end by 7 bases; junction bases not matched to a gene: 7.

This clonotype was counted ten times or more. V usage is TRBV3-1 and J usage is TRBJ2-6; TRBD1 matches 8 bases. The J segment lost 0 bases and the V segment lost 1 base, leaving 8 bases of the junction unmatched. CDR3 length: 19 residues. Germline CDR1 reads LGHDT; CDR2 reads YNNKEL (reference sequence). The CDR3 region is CASSQGGTGVTSGANVLTF. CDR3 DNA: TGTGCCAGCAGCCAAGGAGGGACAGGAGTAACCTCTGGGGCCAACGTCCTGACTTTC.

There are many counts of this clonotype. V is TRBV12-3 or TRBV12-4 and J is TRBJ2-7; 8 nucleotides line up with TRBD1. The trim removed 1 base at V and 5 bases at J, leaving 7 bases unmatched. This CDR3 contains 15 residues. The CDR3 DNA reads TGTGCCAGCAGTTTAGTCCAGGGGGCTTCAGACGAGCAGTACTTC. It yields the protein CASSLVQGASDEQYF.

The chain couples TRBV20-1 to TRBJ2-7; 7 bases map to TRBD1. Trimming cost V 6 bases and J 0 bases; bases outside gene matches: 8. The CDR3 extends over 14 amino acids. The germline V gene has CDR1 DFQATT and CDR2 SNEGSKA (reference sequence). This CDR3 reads CSARDRVSSYEQYF. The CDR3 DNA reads TGCAGTGCCCGAGACAGGGTAAGCTCCTACGAGCAGTACTTC.

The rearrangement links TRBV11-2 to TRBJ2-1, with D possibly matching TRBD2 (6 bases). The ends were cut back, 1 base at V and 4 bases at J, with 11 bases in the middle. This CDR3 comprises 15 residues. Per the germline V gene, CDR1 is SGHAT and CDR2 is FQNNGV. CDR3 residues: CASSLAPGVYNEQFF. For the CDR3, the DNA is TGTGCCAGCAGCTTAGCCCCGGGGGTATACAATGAGCAGTTCTTC. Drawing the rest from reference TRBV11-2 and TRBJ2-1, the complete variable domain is EAGVAQSPRYKIIEKRQSVAFWCNPISGHATLYWYQQILGQGPKLLIQFQNNGVVDDSQLPKDRFSAERLKGVDSTLKIQPAKLEDSAVYLCASSLAPGVYNEQFFGPGTRLTVL.

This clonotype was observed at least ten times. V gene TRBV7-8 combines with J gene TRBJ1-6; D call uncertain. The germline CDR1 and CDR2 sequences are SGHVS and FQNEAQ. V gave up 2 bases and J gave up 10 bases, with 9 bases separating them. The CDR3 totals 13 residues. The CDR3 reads CASSLIASSPLHF. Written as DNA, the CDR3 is TGTGCCAGCAGCTTAATCGCGAGCTCACCCCTCCACTTT.

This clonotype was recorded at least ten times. DNA for the CDR3: TGCAGTGCCCATCCGACCGCGACCCAGTACTTC. Translating it yields CSAHPTATQYF. The V and J genes are TRBV20-1 and TRBJ2-5; no definite D call. The CDR3 is 11 amino acids. Germline V CDR1 and CDR2: DFQATT, SNEGSKA (reference sequence). Between the trimmed V and J ends, which lost 6 bases and 7 bases, there was a span of 12 bases.

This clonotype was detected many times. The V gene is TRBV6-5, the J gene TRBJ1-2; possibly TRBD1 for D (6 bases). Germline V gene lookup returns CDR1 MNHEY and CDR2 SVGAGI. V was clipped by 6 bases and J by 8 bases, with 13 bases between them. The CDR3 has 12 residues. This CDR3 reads CASSRPTGGYTF. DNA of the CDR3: TGTGCCAGCAGCCGTCCGACAGGCGGCTACACCTTC.